Sequencing of this TCR beta chain was carried out in a study of lymphopenia after photon versus proton radiotherapy. Study-level findings and limits: Survival link was tested only in deceased patients; proton benefit remains a possibility. Photon-treated patients lost naive T cells and TCR diversity; proton-treated stayed stable. After the lymphocyte nadir, photon-treated repertoires showed oligoclonal expansion, especially of CD8+ Temra cells.

In regard to this clone: The antigen is not known.

The CDR3 has 13 residues. Per the germline V gene, CDR1 is SGHRS and CDR2 is YFSETQ. V was cut by 6 bases and J by 3 bases, with 12 bases left in between. Using immunoSEQ multiplex PCR, the repertoire was profiled, and TCRdb retains in-frame clones only, with some absent. Of around 62,000 clones listed, approximately 84% were seen once; the top ten hold around 2.1%. The sequence derives from a man aged 60-69 years with pancreatic cancer. J is TRBJ1-1 and V is TRBV5-1, with D uncertain. The sequenced sample was peripheral blood, obtained from a patient treated with proton-based radiotherapy. The CDR3: CASNFRGDTEAFF. The CDR3 region has the DNA TGCGCCAGCAACTTCCGGGGTGACACTGAAGCTTTCTTT. The entire variable domain, with the rest obtained from reference TRBV5-1 and TRBJ1-1, is as follows: KAGVTQTPRYLIKTRGQQVTLSCSPISGHRSVSWYQQTPGQGLQFLFEYFSETQRNKGNFPGRFSGRQFSNSRSEMNVSTLELGDSALYLCASNFRGDTEAFFGQGTRLTVV.